Listed here are 26 T cell receptor beta chains from one sample, sequenced in a study of T cells in Graves' hyperthyroidism and ophthalmopathy. What was amplified from RNA transcripts were TCR beta CDR3 regions. A first-round RT-PCR of the TCR CDR3 used the HTBI primer set. TCRdb redid the calling of the multiplex PCR reads with MiXCR, one entry per CDR3 protein. The profile shows approximately 480,000 distinct CDR3 sequences, under 25% of them singletons. Input material: blood. All receptors come from a man between 18 and 35 years old with Graves' hyperthyroidism.

Ten or more counts support this clonotype. The CDR3 nucleotides read TGCAGTGCTAGAGTCCTGGCCCCCGTGCTTTGGCAGCCCCAGCATTTT. It encodes CSARVLAPVLWQPQHF. The J gene is TRBJ1-5, the V gene TRBV20-1; D uncertain. There are 16 residues in the CDR3. Germline CDR1 is DFQATT and CDR2 is SNEGSKA (reference sequence). V gave up 1 base and J gave up 7 bases, with 20 bases separating them.

J is TRBJ1-1 and V is TRBV4-1; 10 nucleotides align to TRBD1. The V gene's germline CDR1 is MGHRA and CDR2 YSYEKL. J was trimmed by 5 bases and V by 6 bases; bases with no gene match: 6. There are 14 residues in the CDR3. The CDR3 loop reads CASSQGQGWTEAFF. The DNA of the CDR3 is TGCGCCAGCAGTCAGGGACAGGGGTGGACTGAAGCTTTCTTT.

The V and J genes are TRBV29-1 and TRBJ2-7; TRBD1 matches 9 bases. With 3 bases clipped from V and 0 bases from J, the junction kept 6 bases outside the gene matches. CDR3 length equals 15 residues. Germline V gives CDR1 SQVTM, CDR2 ANQGSEA. In nucleotides, the CDR3 is TGCAGCGTTGAGGCCGGGACAGGGAGCTCCTACGAGCAGTACTTC. Translation gives CSVEAGTGSSYEQYF.

There are a few counts of this clonotype. The rearrangement joins TRBV11-1 to TRBJ2-5; 8 bases are shared with TRBD2. V trimming: 5 bases; J trimming: 4 bases; junction bases outside the gene matches: 12. Germline loops: CDR1 SGHAT, CDR2 FQDESV (reference sequence). This CDR3 has 16 amino acids. Here the CDR3 reads CASSVAPGRGGETQYF. The CDR3 DNA is TGTGCCAGCAGCGTCGCACCGGGCCGGGGGGGAGAGACCCAGTACTTC. The whole variable domain, filled in from reference TRBV11-1 and TRBJ2-5, reads EAEVAQSPRYKITEKSQAVAFWCDPISGHATLYWYRQILGQGPELLVQFQDESVVDDSQLPKDRFSAERLKGVDSTLKIQPAELGDSAMYLCASSVAPGRGGETQYFGPGTRLLVL.

The V and J genes are TRBV20-1 and TRBJ1-1; no clear D. The V end was cut by 6 bases, the J end by 4 bases, with 12 bases between. Per the germline V gene, CDR1 is DFQATT and CDR2 is SNEGSKA (reference sequence). This CDR3 has 12 residues. The CDR3 sequence is CSATKGGTEAFF. Written as DNA, the CDR3 is TGCAGTGCCACGAAGGGAGGCACTGAAGCTTTCTTT.

The CDR3 spells CSARDWASGSYEQYF. CDR3 bases: TGCAGTGCTAGAGATTGGGCTAGCGGATCCTACGAGCAGTACTTC. The J gene is TRBJ2-7, the V gene TRBV20-1, with 7 bases identical to TRBD2. This CDR3 has 15 amino acids. Germline V gene data show CDR1 as DFQATT and CDR2 as SNEGSKA (reference sequence). The junction had 6 bases not matched to a gene; V was cut back by 0 bases and J by 1 base.

This clonotype was seen a few times. A clone one base away is much larger, so this may be a read error. The chain has TRBV10-3 and TRBJ2-7; 7 nucleotides line up with TRBD1. Germline V gene data show CDR1 as ENHRY and CDR2 as SYGVKD. The V gene end was trimmed by 6 bases and the J gene end by 0 bases; junction bases not matched to a gene: 5. The CDR3 sequence is 14 residues long. CDR3 bases: TGTGCCATCAGGGGGGACAGTGGCTCCTACGAGCAGTACTTC. Translated, it gives CAIRGDSGSYEQYF.

J is TRBJ2-7 and V is TRBV20-1, with D maybe TRBD1 (6 bases). CDR1 is DFQATT and CDR2 is SNEGSKA in the germline V gene (reference sequence). V was trimmed by 5 bases and J by 5 bases, leaving 22 bases between them. This CDR3 has 15 amino acids. In DNA, the CDR3 is TGCAGTGCTCCAAGTTCCGACAGGAATGACCACGAGCAGTACTTC. It translates to CSAPSSDRNDHEQYF.

With regard to this clonotype: A much larger clone lies one base from this, so it may be a read error. The V and J genes are TRBV6-2 or TRBV6-3 and TRBJ1-2; 7 bases are shared with TRBD1. The CDR3 consists of 14 residues. Germline CDR1 MNHEY, CDR2 SVGEGT. DNA for the CDR3: TGTGCCAGCAGTCCGACAGGGCGGATCTATGGCCACACCTTC. Amino acids: CASSPTGRIYGHTF.

This clonotype was seen only a few times. V and J are TRBV7-3 and TRBJ1-5, with D possibly matching TRBD1 (6 bases). CDR3 length: 18 amino acids. V gave up 5 bases and J gave up 0 bases, with 20 bases separating them. CDR1 is SGHTA and CDR2 is FQGTGA in the germline V gene. The CDR3 region is CASSRIGGAPYSNQPQHF. For the CDR3, the DNA is TGTGCCAGCAGCCGGATAGGGGGGGCACCTTATAGCAATCAGCCCCAGCATTTT. Full variable domain (missing parts from reference TRBV7-3 and TRBJ1-5): GAGVSQTPSNKVTEKGKYVELRCDPISGHTALYWYRQSLGQGPEFLIYFQGTGAADDSGLPNDRFFAVRPEGSVSTLKIQRTERGDSAVYLCASSRIGGAPYSNQPQHFGDGTRLSIL.

The table lists this clonotype with many counts. V is TRBV28 and J is TRBJ1-2; D not resolved. Trimming took 3 bases from V and 7 from J, leaving 18 bases between them. The CDR3 runs 15 residues. Germline V CDR1 and CDR2: MDHEN, SYDVKM. The CDR3 loop reads CASSLTTPAGVGYTF. In nucleotides, the CDR3 is TGTGCCAGCAGTTTGACGACGCCGGCCGGGGTTGGCTACACCTTC.

The table lists this clonotype with many counts. Sequence at one end of the junction differs from germline and may be a read error. The V and J genes are TRBV7-2 and TRBJ2-7; D is possibly TRBD1 or TRBD2 (6 bases each). Germline CDR1 SGHTA, CDR2 FQGNSA. The CDR3 totals 13 residues. The CDR3 DNA follows: TGTGCCAGCAGCTTAGACCGGGACTCGAGGCAGGGGTTC. It translates to CASSLDRDSRQGF. The variable domain in full, with the rest retrieved from reference TRBV7-2 and TRBJ2-7, is GAGVSQSPSNKVTEKGKDVELRCDPISGHTALYWYRQSLGQGLEFLIYFQGNSAPDKSGLPSDRFSAERTGGSVSTLTIQRTQQEDSAVYLCASSLDRDSRQGFGPGTRLTVT.

This clonotype was picked up one time. The chain couples TRBV4-1 to TRBJ2-7; the D gene is possibly TRBD2 (7 bases). The CDR3 extends over 16 amino acids. Germline V gene sequence: CDR1 MGHRA, CDR2 YSYEKL. V dropped 1 base and J dropped 6 bases, with 19 bases sitting between them. CDR3 in DNA: TGCGCCAGCAGCCAAGGAGGGGGGGGACTGCATAGCGAGCAGTACTTC. It encodes CASSQGGGGLHSEQYF.

The rearrangement links TRBV9 to TRBJ2-7, with D possibly TRBD2 on 5 matching bases. The germline gives CDR1 SGDLS, CDR2 YYNGEE. V gave up 3 bases and J gave up 0 bases, with 13 bases separating them. There are 15 residues in the CDR3. The CDR3 spells CASSAGVLGSYEQYF. The CDR3 coding sequence is TGTGCCAGCAGCGCCGGGGTATTAGGCTCCTACGAGCAGTACTTC.

The V call is TRBV5-5, the J call TRBJ2-2; the match to TRBD2 covers 8 bases. CDR1 SGHKS and CDR2 YYEKEE come from the germline V gene (reference sequence). This CDR3 spans 16 amino acids. Losses at the gene ends were 1 base for V and 7 bases for J; bases not matched to a gene: 9. CDR3 in amino acids: CASSLFAGGAVGELFF. DNA for the CDR3: TGTGCCAGCAGCTTGTTCGCGGGGGGTGCTGTCGGGGAGCTGTTTTTT.

In this sample, this clonotype turned up many times. This chain joins TRBV29-1 and TRBJ1-1; D is perhaps TRBD1 (5 bases). Germline assignment: CDR1 SQVTM and CDR2 ANQGSEA. The CDR3 runs 14 residues. Trimming pared 3 bases from V and 5 bases from J, leaving 16 bases between. CDR3 DNA sequence: TGCAGCGTTGATGGCCCCCAGGGTTGGACTGAAGCTTTCTTT. Its translation: CSVDGPQGWTEAFF.

This clonotype was seen once. This chain links TRBV28 with TRBJ1-2; D gene uncertain. The ends were cut back, 2 bases at V and 5 bases at J, with 12 bases in the middle. Germline loops: CDR1 MDHEN, CDR2 SYDVKM. The CDR3 covers 14 residues. The CDR3 here is CASSLGRWRYGYTF. CDR3 DNA sequence: TGTGCCAGCAGTTTAGGTCGCTGGAGGTATGGCTACACCTTC.

This chain joins TRBV12-3 or TRBV12-4 and TRBJ1-5; D call uncertain. The CDR3 sequence is 13 residues long. Trimming cost V 2 bases and J 11 bases, with 13 bases left between them. The CDR3 nucleotides read TGTGCCAGCAGTTTAAAGATTCTTGGGACCCAGCATTTT. Its protein product is CASSLKILGTQHF.

This clonotype was counted ten times or more. CDR3 sequence reads: CATSPNGWGYTF. CDR3 DNA sequence: TGTGCCACCAGCCCCAACGGTTGGGGCTACACCTTC. The chain couples TRBV24-1 to TRBJ1-2; D ambiguous. The CDR3 runs to 12 residues. Deletions cut 7 bases from V and 8 bases from J, with 13 bases between. Germline V gene data show CDR1 as KGHDR and CDR2 as SFDVKD.

This clonotype was counted between two and nine times. The V and J genes are TRBV9 and TRBJ2-3, with 10 nucleotides matching TRBD2. This CDR3 has 16 amino acids. CDR1 SGDLS and CDR2 YYNGEE come from the germline V gene. J was trimmed by 3 bases and V by 4 bases; bases with no gene match: 8. The CDR3: CASSPSGGAVTDTQYF. CDR3 coding DNA: TGTGCCAGCAGCCCCAGCGGGGGGGCCGTTACAGATACGCAGTATTTT.

There are a few counts of this clonotype. V and J are TRBV12-3 or TRBV12-4 and TRBJ1-2, with a tentative D call TRBD1 (6 bases). This CDR3 contains 15 residues. V lost 2 bases to trimming and J lost 5 bases, with 15 bases between them. DNA of the CDR3: TGTGCCAGCAGTTTATCCCTCGGACAGACATATGGCTACACCTTC. Translation: CASSLSLGQTYGYTF.

This clonotype was seen many times. The V call is TRBV6-2 or TRBV6-3, the J call TRBJ1-1, with D possibly being TRBD1 (6 bases). Germline CDR1 MNHEY, CDR2 SVGEGT. CDR3 length equals 13 residues. Trimming removed 2 bases at V and 7 bases at J, with 11 bases between. The CDR3 reads CASSYRGHSEAFF. The CDR3 DNA reads as TGTGCCAGCAGTTACCGGGGGCATAGTGAAGCTTTCTTT.

This clonotype was seen a few times. The chain employs TRBV19 and TRBJ1-2; D call uncertain. Germline loops: CDR1 LNHDA, CDR2 SQIVND (reference sequence). This CDR3 has 11 residues. V was clipped by 3 bases and J by 5 bases, with 4 bases between them. The CDR3 loop is CASSIGYGYTF. The CDR3 DNA reads as TGTGCCAGTAGTATCGGGTATGGCTACACCTTC.

V and J are TRBV5-1 and TRBJ1-5; D gene ambiguous. Trimming stripped 0 bases from V and 1 base from J, with 11 bases between. This CDR3 has 16 amino acids. The V gene's germline CDR1 is SGHRS and CDR2 YFSETQ. DNA of the CDR3: TGCGCCAGCAGCTTGGGACCCTTAGGCAGCAATCAGCCCCAGCATTTT. It encodes CASSLGPLGSNQPQHF.

The chain has TRBV7-3 and TRBJ2-7; no clear D. There are 15 residues in the CDR3. Germline V CDR1 and CDR2: SGHTA, FQGTGA. V dropped 2 bases and J dropped 3 bases, with 14 bases sitting between them. The CDR3 region has the DNA TGTGCCAGCAGCTTAGATGGGTCCTCCTTCTACGAGCAGTACTTC. It yields the protein CASSLDGSSFYEQYF. The complete variable domain, with remaining parts taken from reference TRBV7-3 and TRBJ2-7, reads GAGVSQTPSNKVTEKGKYVELRCDPISGHTALYWYRQSLGQGPEFLIYFQGTGAADDSGLPNDRFFAVRPEGSVSTLKIQRTERGDSAVYLCASSLDGSSFYEQYFGPGTRLTVT.

This clonotype was recorded at least ten times. The chain couples TRBV12-3 or TRBV12-4 to TRBJ1-2; no clear D gene. The V gene lost 3 bases and the J gene lost 4 bases, with 15 bases spanning the gap. This CDR3 has 15 residues. The CDR3 here is CASSLRGKYGYGYTF. CDR3 sequence (DNA): TGTGCCAGCAGTTTGCGGGGAAAGTACGGCTATGGCTACACCTTC.